Presented here are 11 T cell receptor beta chains from one specimen sequenced in a study of blood T cell repertoires in COVID-19. Clones were sequenced by immunoSEQ multiplex PCR, and TCRdb holds only the in-frame ones, with some missing. The sample carries approximately 260,000 clones, around nine tenths recorded once. Source material: PBMCs or T cells enriched from blood (not recorded which). The receptors stem from a woman aged 18-29 years who had recovered from COVID-19.

CDR3 protein: CASSLFLQGAVGYTF. CDR3 in DNA: TGTGCCAGCAGTTTATTTTTACAGGGGGCTGTAGGCTACACCTTC. The rearrangement uses TRBV28 and TRBJ1-2; TRBD1 agrees at 9 bases. The CDR3 totals 15 residues. In germline, CDR1 is MDHEN, CDR2 SYDVKM. V gave up 1 base and J gave up 8 bases; unmatched junction bases: 8.

This chain joins TRBV2 and TRBJ2-3; 9 bases line up with TRBD2. CDR1 and CDR2 from the germline V gene are SNHLY and FYNNEI. J lost 3 bases, V lost 7 bases, and 8 bases had no gene match. The CDR3 sequence is 15 residues long. The CDR3 nucleotides read TGTGCCAGCAAATCAGCGGGAGGTGGGACAGATACGCAGTATTTT. It translates to CASKSAGGGTDTQYF.

This clone was seen a handful of times. The chain carries TRBV20-1 and TRBJ2-7; D gene ambiguous. The V gene's germline CDR1 is DFQATT and CDR2 SNEGSKA (reference sequence). The CDR3 is made up of 12 amino acids. The germline V and J ends were trimmed by 3 bases and 3 bases, with 9 bases remaining between them. The CDR3: CSASQEIYEQYF. The CDR3 bases are TGCAGTGCTAGTCAAGAGATCTACGAGCAGTACTTC.

The genes are TRBV28 and TRBJ1-6; D ambiguous. The V gene lost 3 bases and the J gene lost 9 bases, with 9 bases spanning the gap. Germline CDR1 and CDR2: MDHEN and SYDVKM. CDR3 size: 13 residues. CDR3 protein: CASSFGRGSPLHF. The CDR3 region has the DNA TGTGCCAGCAGTTTCGGCAGAGGTTCACCCCTCCACTTT.

The V call is TRBV7-2, the J call TRBJ2-7; TRBD2 aligns across 14 bases. Germline V lookup: CDR1 SGHTA, CDR2 FQGNSA. This CDR3 has 15 residues. Trimming took 1 base from V and 7 from J; bases not matched to a gene: 3. CDR3: CASSLGGLAGVEQYF. The DNA of the CDR3 is TGTGCCAGCAGCTTAGGGGGACTAGCGGGGGTTGAGCAGTACTTC.

The gene calls are TRBV6-5 and TRBJ2-7; no clear D. V lost 2 bases to trimming and J lost 4 bases, with 9 bases between them. CDR3 length equals 13 residues. From germline, CDR1 is MNHEY and CDR2 SVGAGI. CDR3 sequence (DNA): TGTGCCAGCAGTTACCGTGACGGGTACGAGCAGTACTTC. Translated: CASSYRDGYEQYF.

The chain uses TRBV4-2 and TRBJ1-6; D unresolved. The CDR3 spans 16 residues. Germline V gene lookup returns CDR1 LGHNA and CDR2 YNFKEQ. Trimming removed 1 base at V and 0 bases at J, with 7 bases between. The CDR3 is CASSQVISSYNSPLHF. The CDR3, as DNA: TGTGCCAGCAGCCAAGTTATCAGCTCCTATAATTCACCCCTCCACTTT.

This clone was seen a few times. This chain connects TRBV29-1 to TRBJ1-1; possible D gene TRBD1, 5 bases. The V and J ends lost 8 bases and 1 base respectively, with 11 bases between them. From germline, CDR1 is SQVTM and CDR2 ANQGSEA. This CDR3 spans 12 amino acids. CDR3 bases: TGCAGCTCCTTAACAGGGAACACTGAAGCTTTCTTT. Encoded protein: CSSLTGNTEAFF. The whole variable domain, remainder taken from reference TRBV29-1 and TRBJ1-1, is SAVISQKPSRDICQRGTSLTIQCQVDSQVTMMFWYRQQPGQSLTLIATANQGSEATYESGFVIDKFPISRPNLTFSTLTVSNMSPEDSSIYLCSSLTGNTEAFFGQGTRLTVV.

V gene TRBV12-3 or TRBV12-4 combines with J gene TRBJ1-2, with 7 positions matching TRBD1. The CDR3 runs to 13 residues. V was clipped by 8 bases and J by 8 bases; unmatched bases: 11. CDR3 loop: CASLFHRGRGYTF. The CDR3 DNA follows: TGTGCCAGCCTTTTCCACAGGGGTCGGGGCTACACCTTC.

The chain joins TRBV7-2 to TRBJ1-3; perhaps TRBD1 as D (6 bases). This CDR3 spans 16 amino acids. V was trimmed by 8 bases and J by 4 bases, leaving 21 bases between them. The germline gives CDR1 SGHTA, CDR2 FQGNSA. The CDR3 coding sequence is TGTGCCAGCCTCGACCCCGGGGGGCGAGGAGGAAACACCATATATTTT. Protein sequence: CASLDPGGRGGNTIYF.

This rearrangement joins TRBV4-2 to TRBJ1-6; D is uncertain. Germline values: CDR1 LGHNA, CDR2 YNFKEQ. CDR3 length equals 20 residues. Trimming left V 0 bases short and J 1 base short, with 19 bases between. CDR3 DNA: TGTGCCAGCAGCCAAGATCGGTCTAGCGGTCAAGGGTCCTATAATTCACCCCTCCACTTT. Its protein is CASSQDRSSGQGSYNSPLHF.